The 29 T cell receptor beta chains in this list originate from one sample, sequenced in a study of shared clonotypes between healthy human individuals (dated by TCRdb to the early 2020s). CD8 naive samples were CD45RO-negative cells positively selected for CCR7, giving a CD45RA+CCR7+ population that excluded TemRA cells. Library preparation used the immunoSEQ multiplex PCR assay. TCRdb's version of the immuneACCESS table is confined to in-frame rearrangements and falls short of the full clone set. An unresolved V gene accounts for under half of the shortfall where checked; the remainder is of unknown origin. The sample table shows some 2,000,000 clones, and about 95% are seen once. 0.85% to 1.3% of the sample lies in the top ten. Sequencing input: naive CD8+ T cells sorted from blood. In light of the paper, this sample's cell subset or site label describes: CD45RA+CCR7+. The receptor set was obtained from a young man in good health.

This clone was detected once. This chain links TRBV9 with TRBJ2-7, with 8 positions matching TRBD2. From germline, CDR1 is SGDLS and CDR2 YYNGEE. The V gene end was trimmed by 0 bases and the J gene end by 0 bases; junction bases not matched to a gene: 5. This CDR3 region has 16 residues. Written as DNA, the CDR3 is TGTGCCAGCAGCGTAGGAGGCGGGGGGCCCTCCTACGAGCAGTACTTC. It translates to CASSVGGGGPSYEQYF.

The genes are TRBV10-3 and TRBJ1-5; D might be TRBD1 (5 bases). The V gene's germline CDR1 is ENHRY and CDR2 SYGVKD. V was pared by 0 bases and J by 6 bases, with 15 bases between. The CDR3 is 16 amino acids. In DNA form, the CDR3 reads TGTGCCATCAGTGAGTCCCGGGGGTCAGCCAGTCAGCCCCAGCATTTT. Translated: CAISESRGSASQPQHF.

The J gene is TRBJ2-1, the V gene TRBV27; D may be TRBD2 (7 bases). The CDR3 covers 15 residues. V lost 2 bases to trimming and J lost 3 bases, with 11 bases between them. Germline-derived CDR1 and CDR2 are MNHEY and SMNVEV (reference sequence). The CDR3 loop is CASSLQAGHYNEQFF. Written as DNA, the CDR3 is TGTGCCAGCAGTTTACAAGCGGGACACTACAATGAGCAGTTCTTC.

V gene TRBV7-9 combines with J gene TRBJ1-4; 7 bases agree with TRBD1. The CDR3 runs to 18 residues. Losses at the gene ends were 5 bases for V and 0 bases for J; bases not matched to a gene: 12. Germline loops: CDR1 SEHNR, CDR2 FQNEAQ (reference sequence). CDR3 bases: TGTGCCAGCAGCCCCGGGACAGACAGATTTGCAACTAATGAAAAACTGTTTTTT. It codes for CASSPGTDRFATNEKLFF.

This chain uses TRBV27 with TRBJ2-1, with 8 bases that match TRBD2. V was clipped by 2 bases and J by 10 bases; unmatched bases: 10. The CDR3 extends over 15 amino acids. Germline V gene lookup returns CDR1 MNHEY and CDR2 SMNVEV (reference sequence). CDR3 DNA: TGTGCCAGCAGTTTAGGTACTAGCGGCTTGGGGGAGCAGTTCTTC. It translates to CASSLGTSGLGEQFF.

CDR3 in DNA: TGTGCCAGCAGCTTTGGCCCTGACTACCTGGATGAGCAGTTCTTC. Translated: CASSFGPDYLDEQFF. The chain employs TRBV7-9 and TRBJ2-1; D is possibly TRBD2 (5 bases). V lost 3 bases, J lost 8 bases, and 17 bases lay in between. CDR3 length equals 15 residues. CDR1 is SEHNR, CDR2 FQNEAQ, per germline (reference sequence).

The gene calls are TRBV7-9 and TRBJ2-2; D unresolved. CDR3 length: 15 amino acids. V shed 2 bases and J shed 2 bases, with 9 bases lying between them. Germline V lookup: CDR1 SEHNR, CDR2 FQNEAQ (reference sequence). This chain's CDR3 is CASSLIPANTGELFF. The CDR3 DNA is TGTGCCAGCAGCTTAATTCCAGCCAACACCGGGGAGCTGTTTTTT.

The genes are TRBV7-9 and TRBJ2-1; D might be TRBD1 or TRBD2, each matching 5 bases. The germline CDR1 and CDR2 sequences are SEHNR and FQNEAQ (reference sequence). CDR3 length: 18 residues. The V gene lost 5 bases and the J gene lost 3 bases, with 23 bases spanning the gap. The CDR3 region has the DNA TGTGCCAGCAGCCGGCCTCGAGAGGGGACGGACGACTACAATGAGCAGTTCTTC. It codes for CASSRPREGTDDYNEQFF.

The chain links TRBV7-9 to TRBJ2-3; D unresolved. With 1 base removed from V and 5 bases from J, the gap between germline ends came to 4 bases. The CDR3 sequence is 12 residues long. Germline assignment: CDR1 SEHNR and CDR2 FQNEAQ (reference sequence). In nucleotides, the CDR3 is TGTGCCAGCAGCTTAGAGCAAGATACGCAGTATTTT. Its translation is CASSLEQDTQYF.

The rearrangement links TRBV18 to TRBJ1-1, with a weak D call TRBD1 (5 bases). The CDR3 contains 12 residues. V was trimmed by 6 bases and J by 7 bases, leaving 12 bases between them. Germline-derived CDR1 and CDR2 are KGHSH and LQKENI. The CDR3 loop reads CASSGGGDEAFF. CDR3 coding DNA: TGTGCCAGCTCCGGTGGGGGGGATGAAGCTTTCTTT. Together with reference TRBV18 and TRBJ1-1, the CDR3 gives the full variable domain: NAGVMQNPRHLVRRRGQEARLRCSPMKGHSHVYWYRQLPEEGLKFMVYLQKENIIDESGMPKERFSAEFPKEGPSILRIQQVVRGDSAAYFCASSGGGDEAFFGQGTRLTVV.

In its sample, this clone was seen once. This chain links TRBV4-1 with TRBJ1-2, with 8 bases fitting TRBD1. This CDR3 comprises 15 residues. Germline V gene lookup returns CDR1 MGHRA and CDR2 YSYEKL. Trimming cost V 1 base and J 2 bases; bases outside gene matches: 3. CDR3 nucleotides: TGCGCCAGCAGCCAAGGGACAGGGCAGAACTATGGCTACACCTTC. Encoded protein: CASSQGTGQNYGYTF.

J is TRBJ1-1 and V is TRBV13; D not certain. The CDR3 loop spans 13 amino acids. Per the germline V gene, CDR1 is PRHDT and CDR2 is FYEKMQ (reference sequence). The V end lost 0 bases, the J end lost 10 bases, and 12 bases lay between the germline ends. CDR3 in DNA: TGTGCCAGCAGCTTAGGCCTCCCATCGGTAGCTTTCTTT. It specifies CASSLGLPSVAFF.

The rearrangement links TRBV10-1 to TRBJ1-1; no reliable D call. Between the trimmed V and J ends, which lost 3 bases and 2 bases, there was a span of 19 bases. The CDR3 runs 17 residues. Germline assignment: CDR1 WNHNN and CDR2 SYGVQD (reference sequence). The CDR3 protein is CASSDLVDPKPNTEAFF. The CDR3 nucleotides are TGCGCCAGCAGTGATCTAGTAGACCCGAAGCCCAACACTGAAGCTTTCTTT.

Note on this clone: Other nucleotide sequences from this sample produce the same CDR3. V usage is TRBV27 and J usage is TRBJ1-4, with no clear D. CDR3 length: 14 residues. Germline values: CDR1 MNHEY, CDR2 SMNVEV (reference sequence). Trimming left V 2 bases short and J 3 bases short, with 7 bases between. This CDR3 is CASSLTGANEKLFF. In DNA, the CDR3 is TGTGCCAGCAGTTTAACGGGAGCTAATGAAAAACTGTTTTTT.

The J gene is TRBJ2-7, the V gene TRBV4-1, with D unclear. Germline CDR1 reads MGHRA; CDR2 reads YSYEKL. The CDR3 runs 13 residues. V was clipped by 1 base and J by 7 bases, with 11 bases between them. CDR3 in amino acids: CASSQVPSPEQYF. The CDR3 coding sequence is TGCGCCAGCAGCCAAGTCCCCTCGCCAGAGCAGTACTTC.

The chain carries TRBV2 and TRBJ1-1; D call uncertain. CDR3 length: 13 amino acids. Germline assignment: CDR1 SNHLY and CDR2 FYNNEI. The V end was cut by 10 bases, the J end by 1 base, with 13 bases between. The DNA of the CDR3 is TGTGCCACCCCTAATAGGTGGAACACTGAAGCTTTCTTT. It specifies CATPNRWNTEAFF.

In its sample, this clone was seen once. The J gene is TRBJ2-7, the V gene TRBV10-3; TRBD1 might be the D (6 bases). The V end was cut by 2 bases, the J end by 2 bases, with 10 bases between. This CDR3 contains 14 residues. Per germline, CDR1 ENHRY and CDR2 SYGVKD. CDR3 bases: TGTGCCATCAGTGAGCCGGACAGAGCCTACGAGCAGTACTTC. The encoded protein is CAISEPDRAYEQYF.

The chain's CDR3 is CASGDGGALPYEQYF. Here the CDR3 DNA reads TGTGCCAGCGGGGACGGGGGGGCCCTCCCCTACGAGCAGTACTTC. This chain connects TRBV7-9 to TRBJ2-7, with 8 bases lining up with TRBD2. Germline lookup yields CDR1 SEHNR and CDR2 FQNEAQ (reference sequence). The CDR3 loop spans 15 amino acids. V gave up 8 bases and J gave up 2 bases; unmatched junction bases: 11.

Concerning this clone itself: Other DNA sequences of this sample code for an identical CDR3. The CDR3 sequence is CASSFGTGSYEQYF. CDR3 bases: TGTGCCAGCAGCTTTGGGACAGGCTCCTACGAGCAGTACTTC. V and J are TRBV7-2 and TRBJ2-7; 8 bases fit TRBD1. The CDR3 spans 14 residues. V lost 3 bases, J lost 0 bases, and 1 base stayed unmatched. The V gene's germline CDR1 is SGHTA and CDR2 FQGNSA.

The V and J genes are TRBV6-5 and TRBJ1-1; 10 bases match TRBD1. Trimming at V came to 8 bases and at J to 4 bases, leaving 10 bases not matched to a gene. The germline V gene encodes CDR1 MNHEY and CDR2 SVGAGI. The CDR3 is 15 amino acids. CDR3 nucleotides: TGTGCCAGCCCACGGGCGGGACAGGGGATCACTGAAGCTTTCTTT. It is translated as CASPRAGQGITEAFF.

The V and J genes are TRBV5-1 and TRBJ2-5; D remains ambiguous. This CDR3 has 16 residues. Looked up from germline, CDR1 is SGHRS and CDR2 is YFSETQ. V lost 0 bases and J lost 2, with 14 bases in between. The CDR3 DNA is TGCGCCAGCAGCTTGGGGGGTGTGATCGGTCAAGAGACCCAGTACTTC. It is translated as CASSLGGVIGQETQYF.

The chain is built from TRBV5-1 and TRBJ2-7; 9 bases fit TRBD1. There are 15 residues in the CDR3. V shed 0 bases and J 5 bases; nucleotides not matched to a gene: 6. Germline CDR1 and CDR2: SGHRS and YFSETQ. This CDR3 reads CASSLGDRAKDEQYF. In DNA form, the CDR3 reads TGCGCCAGCAGCTTGGGGGACAGGGCTAAGGACGAGCAGTACTTC.

This chain uses TRBV27 with TRBJ1-6, with 7 bases aligning to TRBD1. V gave up 5 bases and J gave up 2 bases; unmatched junction bases: 6. Germline assignment: CDR1 MNHEY and CDR2 SMNVEV (reference sequence). CDR3 length: 16 amino acids. CDR3 region: CASSPDREAYNSPLHF. The CDR3 coding sequence is TGTGCCAGCAGTCCCGACAGGGAGGCCTATAATTCACCCCTCCACTTT.

This sequence joins TRBV10-1 and TRBJ2-7; 8 bases align to TRBD1. Per germline, CDR1 WNHNN and CDR2 SYGVQD (reference sequence). V lost 3 bases and J lost 3; bases outside the gene matches: 22. This CDR3 comprises 20 residues. In DNA form, the CDR3 reads TGCGCCAGCAGTGATATCCCGCGACAGGGGACTCCCCTCCCCCTCTACGAGCAGTACTTC. Protein product: CASSDIPRQGTPLPLYEQYF.

The chain combines TRBV25-1 with TRBJ2-1; no definite D call. V was pared by 5 bases and J by 10 bases, with 21 bases between. Germline V lookup: CDR1 MGHDK, CDR2 SYGVNS. The CDR3 contains 15 residues. Here the CDR3 reads CASSTKLGFLGEQFF. For the CDR3, the DNA is TGTGCCAGCAGTACTAAATTGGGATTCTTGGGGGAGCAGTTCTTC.

This rearrangement joins TRBV14 to TRBJ2-7; a possible D gene is TRBD2 (6 bases). Germline lookup yields CDR1 SGHDN and CDR2 FVKESK. Deletions cut 3 bases from V and 6 bases from J, with 18 bases between. The CDR3 loop spans 15 amino acids. The CDR3 sequence is CASSQDMIFGGEQYF. CDR3 DNA sequence: TGTGCCAGCAGCCAGGATATGATTTTCGGGGGCGAGCAGTACTTC.

This clone appeared a few times. The rearrangement uses TRBV5-4 and TRBJ2-7, with D possibly being TRBD2 (5 bases). With 4 bases removed from V and 6 bases from J, the gap between germline ends came to 20 bases. This CDR3 spans 15 amino acids. Looked up from germline, CDR1 is SGHNT and CDR2 is YYREEE (reference sequence). The CDR3 nucleotides are TGTGCCAGCAGCCCCGGACTCCCTACCGCCCTCGAGCAGTACTTC. Translation gives CASSPGLPTALEQYF. Full variable domain (missing parts from reference TRBV5-4 and TRBJ2-7): ETGVTQSPTHLIKTRGQQVTLRCSSQSGHNTVSWYQQALGQGPQFIFQYYREEENGRGNFPPRFSGLQFPNYSSELNVNALELDDSALYLCASSPGLPTALEQYFGPGTRLTVT.

The J gene is TRBJ1-4, the V gene TRBV29-1; 9 nucleotides align to TRBD1. Germline CDR1 SQVTM, CDR2 ANQGSEA. This CDR3 is 13 amino acids long. With V trimmed by 5 bases and J by 4 bases, 2 bases remained unmatched. This CDR3 reads CSVLGQGNEKLFF. The CDR3 region has the DNA TGCAGCGTTCTGGGACAGGGTAATGAAAAACTGTTTTTT.

The chain couples TRBV4-1 to TRBJ2-7; D is undetermined. CDR3 size: 14 residues. Per the germline V gene, CDR1 is MGHRA and CDR2 is YSYEKL. V shed 4 bases and J shed 3 bases, with 13 bases lying between them. CDR3 DNA sequence: TGCGCCAGCAGCCCCCGTTGGCAGAGCTACGAGCAGTACTTC. It encodes CASSPRWQSYEQYF.